This TCR beta chain was documented in a study of shared clonotypes between healthy human individuals. Whole-study findings and limits: It was observed that 5% to 6.5% of naive CD4 clonotypes were shared across several donors. An anticipated effect of sequencing depth on clonotype sharing among donors was recognized.

Donors, healthy HIV-negative adults, lacked recent acute infections or vaccinations. In replicate PCRs of sorted subsets, roughly 200 ng DNA, approximately 30,000 T cell genomes, was used. Assay: immunoSEQ multiplex PCR; the TCRdb copy retains only in-frame clones and omits some. The top ten hold more than 0.35% of the sample, which has fewer than 2.5 million clones, more than 85% seen once. This clone was observed once. Its antigen remains unidentified. Looked up from germline, CDR1 is LNHNV and CDR2 is YYDKDF (reference sequence). CDR3 length: 18 amino acids. Trimming left V 0 bases short and J 3 bases short, with 21 bases between.

The material sequenced was naive CD4+ T cells from PBMCs. Subset in this sample: CD45RA+ positively selected. The chain has TRBV15 and TRBJ2-7; the D gene is possibly TRBD2 (6 bases). The sequence was collected from a man younger than 35 in good health. Some clones in this sample may be carry-over from other donors' samples. CDR3 nucleotide sequence: TGTGCCACCAGCAGAGATCTAGCGAGAGAGCCCTACTACTACGAGCAGTACTTC. This gives the protein CATSRDLAREPYYYEQYF. Using reference TRBV15 and TRBJ2-7 for the parts outside the CDR3, the full variable domain is DAMVIQNPRYQVTQFGKPVTLSCSQTLNHNVMYWYQQKSSQAPKLLFHYYDKDFNNEADTPDNFQSRRPNTSFCFLDIRSPGLGDTAMYLCATSRDLAREPYYYEQYFGPGTRLTVT.